The next 14 T cell receptor beta chains were all read from a single sample in a study of PD-1 blockade in classical Hodgkin lymphoma. Sequenced by immunoSEQ multiplex PCR; TCRdb stores in-frame clones only, minus some. The sample holds 75,000 to 100,000 clones, approximately 88% seen once. Relapses following autologous stem cell transplantation were seen in all patients, with brentuximab vedotin exposure varying. The sequencing used peripheral blood mononuclear cells (PBMCs), collected at baseline. These TCRs come from a human donor with classical Hodgkin lymphoma.

The chain carries TRBV10-3 and TRBJ2-7; D perhaps matches TRBD2 (6 bases). The CDR3 length is 12 residues. The V end lost 11 bases, the J end lost 4 bases, and 15 bases lay between the germline ends. Germline CDR1 ENHRY, CDR2 SYGVKD. The CDR3 here is CAAGRAGYEQYF. In nucleotides, the CDR3 is TGTGCCGCGGGACGGGCGGGGTACGAGCAGTACTTC.

The chain is built from TRBV25-1 and TRBJ2-1; 8 bases are a match to TRBD1. Germline V lookup: CDR1 MGHDK, CDR2 SYGVNS. This CDR3 comprises 16 residues. The trim removed 1 base at V and 7 bases at J, leaving 9 bases unmatched. This CDR3 is CASSESRQGKGNEQFF. The CDR3 bases are TGTGCCAGCAGTGAATCAAGACAGGGGAAAGGGAATGAGCAGTTCTTC.

The chain couples TRBV4-1 to TRBJ1-4; possible D gene TRBD1, 5 bases. This CDR3 comprises 17 residues. V was clipped by 1 base and J by 6 bases, with 18 bases between them. Germline V gives CDR1 MGHRA, CDR2 YSYEKL. The CDR3, as DNA: TGCGCCAGCAGCCAAGGGGGGGGGAAAAGGGACCATGAAAAACTGTTTTTT. Its protein product is CASSQGGGKRDHEKLFF.

The count of this clone is one. The CDR3 DNA sequence: TGTGCCGCTTGCCGGGACCCAGGGACAGATACGCAGTATTTT. Its protein is CAACRDPGTDTQYF. The chain is built from TRBV10-3 and TRBJ2-3; tentatively, D is TRBD1 or TRBD2 (5 bases each). Germline-derived CDR1 and CDR2 are ENHRY and SYGVKD. V lost 11 bases to trimming and J lost 3 bases, with 18 bases between them. This CDR3 is 14 amino acids long.

The rearrangement uses TRBV5-3 and TRBJ2-4, with TRBD2 matching 7 bases. TRBV5-3 is flagged as an ORF with uncertain function. The CDR3 sequence is 17 residues long. With 2 bases clipped from V and 1 base from J, the junction kept 9 bases outside the gene matches. CDR3: CARSFNPKLAAKNIQYF. For the CDR3, the DNA is TGTGCCAGAAGCTTTAACCCAAAACTAGCGGCCAAAAACATTCAGTACTTC.

The V call is TRBV27, the J call TRBJ1-4; TRBD1 matches 7 bases. Trimming at V came to 3 bases and at J to 7 bases, leaving 5 bases not matched to a gene. Per the germline V gene, CDR1 is MNHEY and CDR2 is SMNVEV (reference sequence). The CDR3 extends over 14 amino acids. The chain's CDR3 is CASSFNAGGEKLFF. The CDR3 DNA reads TGTGCCAGCAGTTTCAACGCAGGGGGTGAAAAACTGTTTTTT.

CDR3 sequence (DNA): TGTGCCAGCAGGGTCCGGGGGCAGGGTTACAATGAGCAGTTCTTC. Its protein is CASRVRGQGYNEQFF. This chain connects TRBV6-1 to TRBJ2-1; either TRBD1 or TRBD2 may supply D (6 bases each). This CDR3 is 15 amino acids long. Germline V gene sequence: CDR1 MNHNS, CDR2 SASEGT. The V end lost 6 bases, the J end lost 4 bases, and 16 bases lay between the germline ends.

V gene TRBV11-2 combines with J gene TRBJ1-4; 9 bases map to TRBD1. The CDR3 contains 18 residues. The J segment lost 3 bases and the V segment lost 1 base, leaving 9 bases of the junction unmatched. Germline V gene lookup returns CDR1 SGHAT and CDR2 FQNNGV. For the CDR3, the DNA is TGTGCCAGCAGCTTAGTGGGACAGGGTGTCGTAGCTAATGAAAAACTGTTTTTT. It yields the protein CASSLVGQGVVANEKLFF.

The V gene is TRBV19, the J gene TRBJ1-4, with TRBD1 matching 10 bases. Germline loops: CDR1 LNHDA, CDR2 SQIVND (reference sequence). After removal of 8 bases from V and 0 bases from J, the junction contained 9 bases not matched to a gene. CDR3 length: 17 amino acids. The CDR3 DNA reads as TGTGCCAGTCACGACAGGGGGCTTGGGTCAACTAATGAAAAACTGTTTTTT. It specifies CASHDRGLGSTNEKLFF.

V is TRBV15 and J is TRBJ1-2; D might be TRBD1 (5 bases). The CDR3 has 14 residues. Germline lookup yields CDR1 LNHNV and CDR2 YYDKDF (reference sequence). Trimming removed 2 bases from V and 8 bases from J, with 15 bases in between. The DNA for the CDR3 is TGTGCCACCAGCAGACCGGGGGGAGCTACGGGCTACACCTTC. It encodes CATSRPGGATGYTF.

This clone was seen a handful of times. This CDR3 is CASSMGGRPEQFF. As DNA, the CDR3 is TGTGCCAGTAGTATGGGCGGGAGGCCCGAGCAGTTCTTC. V is TRBV19 and J is TRBJ2-1, with 8 bases identical to TRBD2. The CDR3 length is 13 residues. The germline V gene encodes CDR1 LNHDA and CDR2 SQIVND (reference sequence). The ends lost 3 bases at V and 10 bases at J; junction bases unmatched: 5.

The V and J genes are TRBV5-1 and TRBJ2-3; 10 positions match TRBD1. V shed 4 bases, J shed 4 bases, and the junction held 6 bases outside the gene matches. Germline loops: CDR1 SGHRS, CDR2 YFSETQ. The CDR3 runs 15 residues. The CDR3 DNA reads TGCGCCAGCAGCGTGGGACAGGGGTCCTCAGATACGCAGTATTTT. Translating it yields CASSVGQGSSDTQYF.

The chain has TRBV5-1 and TRBJ2-5; 7 bases line up with TRBD2. Trimming removed 4 bases from V and 4 bases from J; junction bases left unmatched: 7. Germline V CDR1 and CDR2: SGHRS, YFSETQ. The CDR3 contains 14 residues. CDR3 nucleotides: TGCGCCAGCAGCGGGGGGGATGCCCGAGAGACCCAGTACTTC. It translates to CASSGGDARETQYF.

This clone was seen only once. The chain combines TRBV18 with TRBJ2-3, with 11 bases lining up with TRBD2. The V gene's germline CDR1 is KGHSH and CDR2 LQKENI. The V segment lost 5 bases and the J segment 2 bases; nucleotides outside the gene matches: 3. The CDR3 has 15 residues. DNA for the CDR3: TGTGCCAGCTCAGAGGGACTAGCGGACACAGATACGCAGTATTTT. Its protein product is CASSEGLADTDTQYF.